The 30 T cell receptor beta chains listed next were all sequenced from one sample in a study of blood T cell repertoires in COVID-19. Repertoires were generated with immunoSEQ multiplex PCR, while TCRdb's copy carries only in-frame clones and drops some. The sample has 290,000 or so clones, around 91% seen once. Sequencing was done on a sample of PBMCs or T cells enriched from blood (not recorded which). Receptors were obtained from a woman aged 18-35 years with acute COVID-19.

This chain connects TRBV28 to TRBJ1-3; no firm D call. Trimming took 7 bases from V and 1 from J, leaving 11 bases between them. The CDR3 has 14 residues. Germline values: CDR1 MDHEN, CDR2 SYDVKM. The CDR3 protein is CASTLGGSGNTIYF. The CDR3 DNA is TGTGCCAGCACCTTAGGAGGGTCTGGAAACACCATATATTTT.

The rearrangement joins TRBV15 to TRBJ1-1; D is uncertain. Per germline, CDR1 LNHNV and CDR2 YYDKDF (reference sequence). There are 12 residues in the CDR3. The V end lost 1 base, the J end lost 11 bases, and 11 bases lay between the germline ends. In DNA, the CDR3 is TGTGCCACCAGCAGAGGCCGGGTGAGGGCTTTCTTT. Translated, it gives CATSRGRVRAFF.

J is TRBJ2-2 and V is TRBV9; possibly TRBD2 for D (5 bases). Germline lookup yields CDR1 SGDLS and CDR2 YYNGEE. This CDR3 is built from 16 residues. V was shortened by 3 bases and J by 0 bases, with 12 bases between the two germline ends. The CDR3 DNA reads TGTGCCAGCAGCGCGAGAATCGGGACGAACACCGGGGAGCTGTTTTTT. Protein sequence: CASSARIGTNTGELFF. The full variable domain, in which reference TRBV9 and TRBJ2-2 provide the parts outside the CDR3, is DSGVTQTPKHLITATGQRVTLRCSPRSGDLSVYWYQQSLDQGLQFLIQYYNGEERAKGNILERFSAQQFPDLHSELNLSSLELGDSALYFCASSARIGTNTGELFFGEGSRLTVL.

The chain is built from TRBV15 and TRBJ1-6; possibly TRBD1 for D (5 bases). The V end was cut by 0 bases, the J end by 9 bases, with 18 bases between. The V gene's germline CDR1 is LNHNV and CDR2 YYDKDF (reference sequence). The CDR3 is 17 residues long. CDR3 protein: CATSRDRGALGGSPLHF. The DNA of the CDR3 is TGTGCCACCAGCAGAGATCGCGGGGCCCTTGGCGGTTCACCCCTCCACTTT.

The chain couples TRBV29-1 to TRBJ2-1, with 12 nucleotides matching TRBD2. Germline loops: CDR1 SQVTM, CDR2 ANQGSEA. V gave up 3 bases and J gave up 0 bases; unmatched junction bases: 9. CDR3 length equals 18 residues. The CDR3 region has the DNA TGCAGCGTTGAGGACGGGACTAGCGGGTGGAGCTCCTACAATGAGCAGTTCTTC. This gives the protein CSVEDGTSGWSSYNEQFF.

The V call is TRBV5-1, the J call TRBJ1-2; 9 nucleotides line up with TRBD1. Germline V gene sequence: CDR1 SGHRS, CDR2 YFSETQ. CDR3 length: 16 amino acids. J was trimmed by 3 bases and V by 7 bases; bases with no gene match: 13. Here the CDR3 reads CASCRGQGNRDYGYTF. CDR3 nucleotides: TGCGCCAGCTGTAGGGGACAGGGAAATCGAGACTATGGCTACACCTTC.

In the case of this clone: The sample holds other DNA sequences that translate to the same CDR3. The gene calls are TRBV3-1 (or the pseudogene TRBV3-2) and TRBJ1-2; D is unclear. The CDR3 contains 13 residues. Trimming took off 1 base at V and 3 bases at J, with 6 bases between the two ends. Germline CDR1 is LGHDT and CDR2 is YNNKEL (reference sequence). The CDR3 is CASSQVSYYGYTF. DNA for the CDR3: TGTGCCAGCAGCCAAGTTAGTTACTATGGCTACACCTTC.

This rearrangement joins TRBV6-2 or TRBV6-3 to TRBJ2-3, with 14 bases fitting TRBD2. V trimming: 4 bases; J trimming: 0 bases; junction bases outside the gene matches: 15. The CDR3 is made up of 21 amino acids. The germline CDR1 and CDR2 sequences are MNHEY and SVGEGT. CDR3 DNA: TGTGCCAGCAGTTTCGATGCCGGACTAGCGGGAGGATCACTTAGCACAGATACGCAGTATTTT. Translated: CASSFDAGLAGGSLSTDTQYF.

This chain uses TRBV14 with TRBJ1-2, with 11 bases that match TRBD1. Losses at the gene ends were 4 bases for V and 8 bases for J; bases not matched to a gene: 6. CDR1 is SGHDN and CDR2 is FVKESK in the germline V gene. This CDR3 contains 14 residues. CDR3 residues: CASSPWDRGDGYTF. The CDR3 nucleotides read TGTGCCAGCAGCCCTTGGGACAGGGGGGACGGCTACACCTTC. Looking up the rest from reference TRBV14 and TRBJ1-2 gives the full variable domain: EAGVTQFPSHSVIEKGQTVTLRCDPISGHDNLYWYRRVMGKEIKFLLHFVKESKQDESGMPNNRFLAERTGGTYSTLKVQPAELEDSGVYFCASSPWDRGDGYTFGSGTRLTVV.

The chain carries TRBV9 and TRBJ2-2, with unresolved D. The V end lost 0 bases, the J end lost 5 bases, and 14 bases lay between the germline ends. CDR1 is SGDLS, CDR2 YYNGEE, per germline. The CDR3 covers 16 residues. CDR3 region: CASSVDGRPSTGELFF. The CDR3 coding sequence is TGTGCCAGCAGCGTAGATGGGCGTCCCAGTACCGGGGAGCTGTTTTTT.

The V gene is TRBV4-2, the J gene TRBJ1-1, with D hard to call. Looked up from germline, CDR1 is LGHNA and CDR2 is YNFKEQ. V was pared by 1 base and J by 1 base, with 13 bases between. The CDR3 is 16 amino acids. The CDR3 DNA sequence: TGTGCCAGCAGCCAAGCACTTCTCGCAGGGAACACTGAAGCTTTCTTT. It translates to CASSQALLAGNTEAFF.

The chain is built from TRBV30 and TRBJ2-7; 10 bases fit TRBD1. This CDR3 contains 11 residues. The germline V gene encodes CDR1 GTSNPN and CDR2 SVGIG (reference sequence). V lost 7 bases and J lost 6; bases outside the gene matches: 3. CDR3 amino acids: CALGQGTEQYF. The CDR3 DNA reads as TGTGCCTTGGGACAGGGGACCGAGCAGTACTTC.

The chain combines TRBV10-3 with TRBJ2-5; maybe TRBD2 (7 bases). Trimming removed 9 bases from V and 2 bases from J, with 13 bases in between. The length of the CDR3 is 13 residues. Germline V gene lookup returns CDR1 ENHRY and CDR2 SYGVKD. This CDR3 is CAIRGGEQETQYF. CDR3 nucleotides: TGTGCCATTCGAGGGGGGGAACAAGAGACCCAGTACTTC.

In nucleotides, the CDR3 is TGTGCCAGCAGTTACCCAGGGGGGTACAATGAGCAGTTCTTC. Translation gives CASSYPGGYNEQFF. The chain couples TRBV6-5 to TRBJ2-1; D is perhaps TRBD1 (7 bases). V lost 2 bases and J lost 4, with 9 bases in between. This CDR3 comprises 14 residues. The germline V gene has CDR1 MNHEY and CDR2 SVGAGI.

The chain combines TRBV9 with TRBJ2-1, with D perhaps TRBD1 (6 bases). Germline-derived CDR1 and CDR2 are SGDLS and YYNGEE. The CDR3 has 15 amino acids. Trimming left V 2 bases short and J 7 bases short, with 16 bases between. The CDR3 spells CASSVRVTGFNEQFF. The DNA for the CDR3 is TGTGCCAGCAGCGTTAGAGTTACAGGGTTTAATGAGCAGTTCTTC.

The chain combines TRBV11-2 with TRBJ2-5; the D gene is possibly TRBD1 (6 bases). The CDR3 spans 14 residues. Trimming cost V 5 bases and J 2 bases, with 12 bases left between them. Germline V CDR1 and CDR2: SGHAT, FQNNGV. This chain's CDR3 is CASSLGQYQETQYF. CDR3 in DNA: TGTGCCAGCAGCCTCGGACAGTATCAAGAGACCCAGTACTTC.

This sequence joins TRBV7-9 and TRBJ1-2; 8 nucleotides agree with TRBD1. The germline gives CDR1 SEHNR, CDR2 FQNEAQ (reference sequence). With V trimmed by 5 bases and J by 2 bases, 7 bases remained unmatched. The CDR3 consists of 15 residues. The chain's CDR3 is CASSPKTGANYGYTF. The CDR3 coding sequence is TGTGCCAGCAGCCCAAAGACAGGGGCCAACTATGGCTACACCTTC.

Here the CDR3 DNA reads TGTGCCAGCAGCCAGCGCGGTCAGGGTCCGAACACTGAAGCTTTCTTT. It encodes CASSQRGQGPNTEAFF. This chain uses TRBV14 with TRBJ1-1, with D possibly being TRBD1 (5 bases). V gave up 3 bases and J gave up 1 base, with 15 bases separating them. Germline assignment: CDR1 SGHDN and CDR2 FVKESK. The CDR3 consists of 16 residues.

The V gene is TRBV7-2, the J gene TRBJ2-7; weak D call: TRBD2 (5 bases). The CDR3 is 15 residues long. In germline, CDR1 is SGHTA, CDR2 FQGNSA. The V and J ends lost 3 bases and 0 bases respectively, with 12 bases between them. CDR3 region: CASSLGGGSSYEQYF. For the CDR3, the DNA is TGTGCCAGCAGCTTGGGCGGCGGGTCCTCCTACGAGCAGTACTTC.

This clone was found a few times. V usage is TRBV2 and J usage is TRBJ1-2, with TRBD1 matching 8 bases. The germline V gene has CDR1 SNHLY and CDR2 FYNNEI. V was clipped by 5 bases and J by 4 bases; unmatched bases: 12. CDR3 size: 16 residues. CDR3 DNA: TGTGCCAGCAGTTTGGACAGGGCGAGGGGATTCTATGGCTACACCTTC. Amino acid sequence: CASSLDRARGFYGYTF.

J is TRBJ1-4 and V is TRBV27; D perhaps matches TRBD1 (6 bases). Trimming stripped 5 bases from V and 0 bases from J, with 16 bases between. The CDR3 totals 17 residues. The germline V gene encodes CDR1 MNHEY and CDR2 SMNVEV (reference sequence). CDR3 DNA sequence: TGTGCCAGCAGTCTCACCGGCAGGGGCCCAACTAATGAAAAACTGTTTTTT. Amino acid sequence: CASSLTGRGPTNEKLFF.

The rearrangement links TRBV5-1 to TRBJ1-4, with a possible D match to TRBD1 (6 bases). With 3 bases removed from V and 2 bases from J, the gap between germline ends came to 11 bases. Germline V lookup: CDR1 SGHRS, CDR2 YFSETQ. The CDR3 consists of 15 residues. CDR3 region: CASSSRGMTNEKLFF. CDR3 nucleotides: TGCGCCAGCAGCTCGAGGGGGATGACTAATGAAAAACTGTTTTTT.

The rearrangement uses TRBV18 and TRBJ1-5, with 7 bases matching TRBD1. V lost 11 bases and J lost 9; bases outside the gene matches: 13. This CDR3 region has 13 residues. Germline V gene lookup returns CDR1 KGHSH and CDR2 LQKENI. The CDR3 sequence: CAAGRGPEGPQHF. The CDR3 bases are TGTGCCGCGGGAAGGGGGCCCGAAGGGCCCCAGCATTTT.

The chain joins TRBV5-1 to TRBJ1-6, with 8 bases fitting TRBD1. This CDR3 contains 14 residues. Germline trimming cut 6 bases from V and 7 bases from J; bases unmatched to any gene: 6. CDR1 is SGHRS, CDR2 YFSETQ, per germline. CDR3 region: CASMQGAQNSPLHF. CDR3 DNA: TGCGCCAGCATGCAGGGGGCGCAAAATTCACCCCTCCACTTT.

The genes are TRBV9 and TRBJ2-1, with D possibly matching TRBD1 (5 bases). CDR3 length: 16 amino acids. Germline assignment: CDR1 SGDLS and CDR2 YYNGEE. V was cut by 0 bases and J by 9 bases, with 19 bases left in between. DNA of the CDR3: TGTGCCAGCAGCGTAGTTGGGGCCGAGGAAGTCATTGAGCAGTTCTTC. Its protein product is CASSVVGAEEVIEQFF.

V usage is TRBV19 and J usage is TRBJ2-7; 9 bases map to TRBD2. The CDR3 covers 15 residues. J lost 4 bases, V lost 7 bases, and 11 bases had no gene match. Germline V gene data show CDR1 as LNHDA and CDR2 as SQIVND (reference sequence). CDR3 nucleotide sequence: TGTGCCAGTACCCCCGGGACTAGCCCTACTTACGAGCAGTACTTC. It is translated as CASTPGTSPTYEQYF.

In its sample, this clone was seen a few times. The chain uses TRBV19 and TRBJ1-1, with TRBD1 identical over 7 bases. J lost 2 bases, V lost 0 bases, and 12 bases had no gene match. Germline V gives CDR1 LNHDA, CDR2 SQIVND (reference sequence). The CDR3 runs to 18 residues. CDR3 sequence reads: CASSIDHPTGNLNTEAFF. The CDR3 nucleotides are TGTGCCAGTAGTATAGATCACCCGACAGGGAACCTTAACACTGAAGCTTTCTTT.

The chain uses TRBV7-9 and TRBJ1-3; a weak D match, TRBD1 (6 bases). Germline V gene lookup returns CDR1 SEHNR and CDR2 FQNEAQ (reference sequence). The CDR3 extends over 15 amino acids. Between the trimmed V and J ends, which lost 3 bases and 0 bases, there was a span of 9 bases. CDR3 nucleotide sequence: TGTGCCAGCAGCTTTTTAGGGGGCTCTGGAAACACCATATATTTT. Translating it yields CASSFLGGSGNTIYF.

The J gene is TRBJ1-2, the V gene TRBV5-1; 8 bases fit TRBD1. Unmatched junction bases numbered 7, after V lost 4 bases and J lost 2 bases. The CDR3 extends over 15 amino acids. The germline V gene encodes CDR1 SGHRS and CDR2 YFSETQ. DNA for the CDR3: TGCGCCAGCAGCACTGGACAGGGAGCCAACTATGGCTACACCTTC. Protein sequence: CASSTGQGANYGYTF. The variable domain in full, completed from reference TRBV5-1 and TRBJ1-2, reads KAGVTQTPRYLIKTRGQQVTLSCSPISGHRSVSWYQQTPGQGLQFLFEYFSETQRNKGNFPGRFSGRQFSNSRSEMNVSTLELGDSALYLCASSTGQGANYGYTFGSGTRLTVV.

V and J are TRBV27 and TRBJ1-4; 8 nucleotides align to TRBD1. J gave up 5 bases and V 6 bases, and 2 bases lay outside the gene matches. The CDR3 has 13 residues. From germline, CDR1 is MNHEY and CDR2 SMNVEV (reference sequence). DNA of the CDR3: TGTGCCAGCAGGAGGACAGGGAATGAAAAACTGTTTTTT. Its translation is CASRRTGNEKLFF.